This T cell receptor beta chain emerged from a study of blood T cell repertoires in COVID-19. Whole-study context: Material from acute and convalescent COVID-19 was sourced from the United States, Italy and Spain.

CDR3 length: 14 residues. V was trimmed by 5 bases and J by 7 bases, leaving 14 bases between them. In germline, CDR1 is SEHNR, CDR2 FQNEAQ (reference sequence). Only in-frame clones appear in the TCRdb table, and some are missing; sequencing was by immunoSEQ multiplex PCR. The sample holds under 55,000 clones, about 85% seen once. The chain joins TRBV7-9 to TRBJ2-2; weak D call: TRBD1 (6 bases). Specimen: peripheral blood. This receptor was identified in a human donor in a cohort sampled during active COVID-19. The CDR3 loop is CASSPPTTGGELFF. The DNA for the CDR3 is TGTGCCAGCAGCCCACCCACGACAGGCGGGGAGCTGTTTTTT.